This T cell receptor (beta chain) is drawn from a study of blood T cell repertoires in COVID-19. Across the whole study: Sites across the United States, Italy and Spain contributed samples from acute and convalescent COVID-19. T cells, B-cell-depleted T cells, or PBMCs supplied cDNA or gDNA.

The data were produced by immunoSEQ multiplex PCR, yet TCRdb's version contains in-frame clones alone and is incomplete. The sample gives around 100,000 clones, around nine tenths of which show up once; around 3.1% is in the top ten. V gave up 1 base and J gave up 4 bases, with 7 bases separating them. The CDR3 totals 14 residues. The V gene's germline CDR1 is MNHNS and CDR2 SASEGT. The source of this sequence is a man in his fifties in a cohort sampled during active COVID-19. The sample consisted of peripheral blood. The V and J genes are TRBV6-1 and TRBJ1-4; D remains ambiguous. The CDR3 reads CASSEGGLNEKLFF. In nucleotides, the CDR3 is TGTGCCAGCAGTGAAGGAGGGCTTAATGAAAAACTGTTTTTT.